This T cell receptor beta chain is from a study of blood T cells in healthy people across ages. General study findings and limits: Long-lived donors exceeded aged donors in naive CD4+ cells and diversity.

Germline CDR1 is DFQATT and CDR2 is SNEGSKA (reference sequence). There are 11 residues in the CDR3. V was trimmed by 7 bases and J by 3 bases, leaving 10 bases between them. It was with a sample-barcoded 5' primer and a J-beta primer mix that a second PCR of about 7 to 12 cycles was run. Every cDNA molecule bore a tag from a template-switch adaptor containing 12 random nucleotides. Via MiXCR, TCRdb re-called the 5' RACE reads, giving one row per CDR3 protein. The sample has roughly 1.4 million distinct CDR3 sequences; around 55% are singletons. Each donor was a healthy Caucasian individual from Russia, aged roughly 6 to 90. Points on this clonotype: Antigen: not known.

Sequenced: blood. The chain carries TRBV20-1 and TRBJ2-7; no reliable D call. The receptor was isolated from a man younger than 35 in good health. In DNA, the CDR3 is TGCAGTGGGGTTTTCGGCTACGAGCAGTACTTC. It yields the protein CSGVFGYEQYF.